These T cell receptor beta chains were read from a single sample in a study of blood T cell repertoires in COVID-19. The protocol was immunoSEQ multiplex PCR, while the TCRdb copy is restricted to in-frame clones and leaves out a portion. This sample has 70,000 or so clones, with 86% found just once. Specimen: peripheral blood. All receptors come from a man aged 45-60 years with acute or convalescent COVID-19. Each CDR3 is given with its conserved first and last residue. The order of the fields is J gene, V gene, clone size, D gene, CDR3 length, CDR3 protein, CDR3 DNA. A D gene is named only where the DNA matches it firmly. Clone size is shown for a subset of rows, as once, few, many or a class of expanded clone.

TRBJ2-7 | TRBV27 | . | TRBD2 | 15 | CASSLRREEGYEQYF | TGTGCCAGCAGTTTGCGGCGGGAGGAAGGCTACGAGCAGTACTTC
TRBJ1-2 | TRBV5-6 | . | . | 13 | CASSLVGTTGYTF | TGTGCCAGCAGCTTGGTGGGGACAACTGGCTACACCTTC
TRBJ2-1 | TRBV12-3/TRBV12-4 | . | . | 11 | CASSPSYEQFF | TGTGCCAGCAGTCCGAGTTATGAGCAGTTCTTC
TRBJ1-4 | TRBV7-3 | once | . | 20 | CASSLSEGGLERDSHEKLFF | TGTGCCAGCAGCTTAAGTGAGGGCGGACTTGAAAGAGATAGTCATGAAAAACTGTTTTTT
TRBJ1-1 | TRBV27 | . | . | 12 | CASFSLSTEAFF | TGTGCCAGCTTCTCCCTCAGCACTGAAGCTTTCTTT
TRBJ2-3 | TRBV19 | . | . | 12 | CASSTTGRTQYF | TGTGCCAGTAGCACAACAGGACGTACGCAGTATTTT
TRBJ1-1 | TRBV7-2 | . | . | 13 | CASSLVANTEAFF | TGTGCCAGCAGCTTAGTAGCGAACACTGAAGCTTTCTTT
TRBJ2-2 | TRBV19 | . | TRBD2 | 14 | CASIAGGNTGELFF | TGTGCCAGTATAGCGGGGGGGAACACCGGGGAGCTGTTTTTT
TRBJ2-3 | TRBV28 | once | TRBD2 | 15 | CASTQWGGEGDTQYF | TGTGCCAGCACCCAATGGGGAGGGGAGGGTGATACGCAGTATTTT
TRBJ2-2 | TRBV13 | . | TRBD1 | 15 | CASRAGTGDTGELFF | TGTGCCAGCAGGGCCGGGACAGGGGACACCGGGGAGCTGTTTTTT
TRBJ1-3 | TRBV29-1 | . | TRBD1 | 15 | CSVEGTGQSGNTIYF | TGCAGCGTTGAAGGGACAGGGCAGTCTGGAAACACCATATATTTT
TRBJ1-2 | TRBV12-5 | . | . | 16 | CASGLVAAGKDYGYTF | TGTGCTAGTGGTTTGGTAGCAGCGGGGAAGGACTATGGCTACACCTTC
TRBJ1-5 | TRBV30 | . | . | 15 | CAWSTGSSSNQPQHF | TGTGCCTGGTCTACCGGGTCCAGTAGCAATCAGCCCCAGCATTTT
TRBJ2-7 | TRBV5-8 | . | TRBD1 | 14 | CASSKGRDRDEQYF | TGTGCCAGCAGCAAAGGCCGGGACAGGGACGAGCAGTACTTC
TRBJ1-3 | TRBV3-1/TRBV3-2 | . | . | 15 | CASSGGDRVGNTIYF | TGTGCCAGCAGCGGGGGGGACCGAGTCGGGAACACCATATATTTT
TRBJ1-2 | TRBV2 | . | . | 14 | CASSEAPANYGYTF | TGTGCCAGCAGTGAAGCGCCAGCTAACTATGGCTACACCTTC
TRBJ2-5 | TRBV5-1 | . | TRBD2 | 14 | CASTSGELQKTQYF | TGCGCCAGCACTAGCGGGGAGCTACAAAAGACCCAGTACTTC
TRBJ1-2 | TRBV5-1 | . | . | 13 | CASSENGGYGYTF | TGCGCCAGCAGCGAGAACGGGGGCTATGGCTACACCTTC
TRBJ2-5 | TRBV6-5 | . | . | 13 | CASSRPGQETQYF | TGTGCCAGCAGTCGGCCAGGGCAAGAGACCCAGTACTTC
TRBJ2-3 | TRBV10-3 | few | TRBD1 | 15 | CAINPGQTSTDTQYF | TGTGCCATCAACCCGGGACAGACTAGCACAGATACGCAGTATTTT
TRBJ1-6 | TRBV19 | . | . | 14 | CASSIPGNNSPLHF | TGTGCCAGTAGTATCCCGGGAAATAATTCACCCCTCCACTTT
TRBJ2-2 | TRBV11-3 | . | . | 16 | CASSLGGSPNTGELFF | TGTGCCAGCAGCCTCGGTGGGAGCCCGAACACCGGGGAGCTGTTTTTT
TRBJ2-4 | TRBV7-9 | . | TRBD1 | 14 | CASSPWDRGNIQYF | TGTGCCAGCAGCCCGTGGGACAGGGGGAACATTCAGTACTTC
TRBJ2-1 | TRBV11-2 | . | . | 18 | CASSLWASVTRTYNEQFF | TGTGCCAGCAGCCTGTGGGCTAGCGTCACTAGGACCTACAATGAGCAGTTCTTC
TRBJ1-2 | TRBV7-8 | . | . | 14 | CASSLTGTNYGYTF | TGTGCCAGCAGCTTGACGGGTACGAACTATGGCTACACCTTC
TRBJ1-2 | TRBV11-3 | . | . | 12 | CASSSVGSGYTF | TGTGCCAGCAGCTCGGTGGGCAGTGGCTACACCTTC
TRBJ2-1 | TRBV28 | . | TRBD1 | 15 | CASSSQGAQNNEQFF | TGTGCCAGCAGTTCGCAGGGGGCGCAAAACAATGAGCAGTTCTTC
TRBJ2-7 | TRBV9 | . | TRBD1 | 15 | CASSGTGEKAYEQYF | TGTGCCAGCAGCGGGACAGGGGAAAAGGCCTACGAGCAGTACTTC
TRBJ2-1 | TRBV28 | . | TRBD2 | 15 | CASSSGSSGGNEQFF | TGTGCCAGCAGTAGCGGGAGTAGCGGGGGTAATGAGCAGTTCTTC
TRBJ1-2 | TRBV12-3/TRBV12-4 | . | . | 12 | CASRRRVLGYTF | TGTGCCAGCAGACGCAGGGTACTGGGCTACACCTTC
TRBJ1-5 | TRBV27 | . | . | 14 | CASSLSEVGQPQHF | TGTGCCAGCAGTTTATCGGAGGTAGGCCAGCCCCAGCATTTT
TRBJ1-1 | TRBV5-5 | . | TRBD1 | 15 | CASSLQTGGQTEAFF | TGTGCCAGCAGCTTGCAGACAGGGGGCCAAACTGAAGCTTTCTTT
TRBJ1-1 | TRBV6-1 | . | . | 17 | CASSGRGAGLMNTEAFF | TGTGCCAGCAGTGGCCGGGGGGCAGGTTTGATGAACACTGAAGCTTTCTTT
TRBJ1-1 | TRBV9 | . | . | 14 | CASSPQQGRSEAFF | TGTGCCAGCAGCCCCCAACAGGGAAGGTCTGAAGCTTTCTTT
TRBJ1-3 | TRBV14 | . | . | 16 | CASSQDFPGAGNTIYF | TGTGCCAGCAGCCAAGATTTTCCAGGGGCTGGAAACACCATATATTTT
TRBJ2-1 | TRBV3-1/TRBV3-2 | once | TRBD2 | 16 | CASSRGTSGNYNEQFF | TGTGCCAGCAGCCGGGGGACTAGCGGGAACTACAATGAGCAGTTCTTC
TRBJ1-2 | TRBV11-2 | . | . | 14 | CASSLGPGGGGYTF | TGTGCCAGCAGCTTAGGGCCCGGAGGAGGGGGCTACACCTTC
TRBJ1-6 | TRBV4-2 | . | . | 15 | CASSRRHRENSPLHF | TGTGCCAGCAGCCGAAGGCACAGGGAAAATTCACCCCTCCACTTT
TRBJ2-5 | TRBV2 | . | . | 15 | CASSDWRPEQETQYF | TGTGCCAGCAGTGATTGGAGACCCGAGCAAGAGACCCAGTACTTC
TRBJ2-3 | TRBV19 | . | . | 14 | CASSMGPNTDTQYF | TGTGCCAGTAGTATGGGGCCAAACACAGATACGCAGTATTTT
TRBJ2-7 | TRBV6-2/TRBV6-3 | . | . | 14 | CASSYFSGTGEQYF | TGTGCCAGCAGTTACTTCTCCGGGACTGGCGAGCAGTACTTC
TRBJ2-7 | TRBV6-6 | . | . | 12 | CASSRLAYEQYF | TGTGCCAGCAGCAGACTAGCCTACGAGCAGTACTTC
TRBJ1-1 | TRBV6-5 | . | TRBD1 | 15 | CASSRPYRGGTEAFF | TGTGCCAGCAGTAGGCCCTACAGGGGCGGCACTGAAGCTTTCTTT
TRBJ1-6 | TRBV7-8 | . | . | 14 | CASSLQGGNSPLHF | TGTGCCAGCAGCTTACAGGGAGGTAATTCACCCCTCCACTTT
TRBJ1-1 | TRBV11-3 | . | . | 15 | CASSPGLGANTEAFF | TGTGCCAGCAGCCCAGGTTTAGGGGCGAACACTGAAGCTTTCTTT
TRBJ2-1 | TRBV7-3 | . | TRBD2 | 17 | CASSLSSGPTSGSEQFF | TGTGCCAGCAGCTTAAGCTCGGGGCCGACTAGCGGGAGCGAGCAGTTCTTC
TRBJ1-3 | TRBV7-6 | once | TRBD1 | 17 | CASSLVGGGASGNTIYF | TGTGCCAGCAGCTTAGTTGGAGGGGGCGCCTCTGGAAACACCATATATTTT
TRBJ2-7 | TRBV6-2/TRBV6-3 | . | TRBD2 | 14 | CASSWGGSSYEQYF | TGTGCCAGCAGTTGGGGCGGGAGCTCCTACGAGCAGTACTTC